This entry features one TCR beta chain sequence. Its antigen is undetermined. The CDR3 consists of 14 residues. V was trimmed by 2 bases and J by 6 bases, leaving 10 bases between them. Germline CDR1 and CDR2: WSHSY and SAAADI. This sample was included in a study of cytomegalovirus exposure and HLA in healthy donors. Study results and caveats: HLA restriction was apparent for most CMV-associated TCR beta chains in a later analysis.

PCR primers comprised 60 Vbeta and 13 Jbeta primers. Assay used: immunoSEQ multiplex PCR; TCRdb lists only in-frame clones, some missing. The table lists 100,000 to 150,000 clones, around three quarters of them singletons. The chain links TRBV10-2 to TRBJ2-2, with D possibly being TRBD1 (5 bases). Material: PBMCs. The TCR was taken from a man aged 45-60 years in good health and CMV-seropositive. In DNA, the CDR3 is TGCGCCAGCAGTGAGCAGGGTCGAGCCGGGGAGCTGTTTTTT. Translated: CASSEQGRAGELFF.